The TCR beta chain described here comes from a study of long-term antiretroviral therapy in people with HIV. Study-level background: Some samples came about a decade before the 2015 immediate-ART recommendation, and these were the earliest. Points from the study as a whole: Repertoires from HIV showed CDR3 length ranges narrower than those of controls.

The CDR3 is 15 residues long. Germline lookup yields CDR1 MNHNY and CDR2 SVGAGI (reference sequence). Trimming took 7 bases from V and 0 from J, leaving 12 bases between them. Sequencing used immunoSEQ v3.0 at survey level. Profiled with immunoSEQ multiplex PCR; TCRdb holds only in-frame clones, not every one. The table has tens of thousands of clones, about 95% seen once. In regard to this clone: No antigen is known for it.

This TCR was sampled from a young man with HIV. The sample in question was unsorted PBMCs, obtained 6 to 6.5 years after starting antiretroviral therapy. This sequence joins TRBV6-6 and TRBJ1-4; D uncertain. CDR3 sequence (DNA): TGTGCCAGCACCCGAGGTGGGGCAACTAATGAAAAACTGTTTTTT. Protein sequence: CASTRGGATNEKLFF.